The 21 T cell receptor beta chains below come from one sample, sequenced in a study of beta chain features in type 1 diabetes. No antigen is known for these receptors. Study-wide results and caveats: When Type 1 diabetes patients were examined, their TCRB CDR3s proved moderately but significantly shorter in all four CD4+ subsets.

The sequenced template was cDNA made from the entire isolated RNA. The repertoire was sequenced with immunoSEQ multiplex PCR; TCRdb's copy has only in-frame clones and lacks some. The sample holds 160,000 or so clones; roughly 9% are singletons and the top ten take roughly 0.7%. The sequencing sample was made of central memory CD4+ T cells from blood. These receptors came from a woman aged 25 to 39 with type 1 diabetes.

The chain is built from TRBV5-1 and TRBJ2-3; 10 bases are a match to TRBD2. The CDR3 has 15 amino acids. V gave up 4 bases and J gave up 3 bases; unmatched junction bases: 5. Germline V gives CDR1 SGHRS, CDR2 YFSETQ. The CDR3 is CASSLGLADTDTQYF. For the CDR3, the DNA is TGCGCCAGCAGCCTTGGACTAGCGGATACAGATACGCAGTATTTT.

The chain couples TRBV7-9 to TRBJ1-2, with D possibly being TRBD1 (5 bases). This CDR3 region has 12 residues. V gave up 0 bases and J gave up 9 bases, with 8 bases separating them. Germline V gene sequence: CDR1 SEHNR, CDR2 FQNEAQ (reference sequence). The CDR3 sequence: CASSLAGASYTF. DNA for the CDR3: TGTGCCAGCAGCTTAGCAGGGGCAAGCTACACCTTC.

V is TRBV6-1 and J is TRBJ2-1, with D possibly matching TRBD2 (5 bases). V was clipped by 4 bases and J by 9 bases, with 10 bases between them. Germline V lookup: CDR1 MNHNS, CDR2 SASEGT. The CDR3 is 12 residues long. The CDR3, as DNA: TGTGCCAGCAGTGCGTGGGAGAGTGAGCAGTTCTTC. Translating it yields CASSAWESEQFF.

This clone came up a few times. This rearrangement joins TRBV29-1 to TRBJ1-1, with no clear D. CDR1 is SQVTM, CDR2 ANQGSEA, per germline. This CDR3 region has 13 residues. V lost 4 bases to trimming and J lost 3 bases, with 12 bases between them. In nucleotides, the CDR3 is TGCAGCGTTGTCGAGGGAGGATACACTGAAGCTTTCTTT. This translates into CSVVEGGYTEAFF.

This clone was counted a few times. The J gene is TRBJ2-1, the V gene TRBV18; 12 nucleotides match TRBD2. The CDR3 covers 15 residues. CDR1 is KGHSH and CDR2 is LQKENI in the germline V gene. Trimming removed 2 bases from V and 8 bases from J; junction bases left unmatched: 4. CDR3 sequence: CASSPYLAGGYEQFF. The CDR3 bases are TGTGCCAGCTCACCATACCTAGCGGGAGGGTATGAGCAGTTCTTC.

This clone was detected only once. The gene calls are TRBV5-1 and TRBJ2-1; 13 nucleotides line up with TRBD2. Germline V CDR1 and CDR2: SGHRS, YFSETQ. V gave up 5 bases and J gave up 7 bases; unmatched junction bases: 6. The CDR3 loop spans 15 amino acids. CDR3 sequence: CASSLTSGRLNEQFF. The CDR3 coding sequence is TGCGCCAGCAGTTTGACTAGCGGGAGGTTAAATGAGCAGTTCTTC. The full variable domain, completed using reference TRBV5-1 and TRBJ2-1, is KAGVTQTPRYLIKTRGQQVTLSCSPISGHRSVSWYQQTPGQGLQFLFEYFSETQRNKGNFPGRFSGRQFSNSRSEMNVSTLELGDSALYLCASSLTSGRLNEQFFGPGTRLTVL.

The rearrangement joins TRBV19 to TRBJ2-5, with 9 bases aligning to TRBD1. CDR1 is LNHDA and CDR2 is SQIVND in the germline V gene (reference sequence). J gave up 7 bases and V 3 bases, and 3 bases lay outside the gene matches. The length of the CDR3 is 13 residues. CDR3 sequence reads: CASSMTGQGTQYF. The CDR3 DNA reads TGTGCCAGTAGTATGACGGGACAGGGGACCCAGTACTTC.

V is TRBV7-9 and J is TRBJ1-1; D is ambiguous. The V and J ends lost 5 bases and 4 bases respectively, with 14 bases between them. Germline lookup yields CDR1 SEHNR and CDR2 FQNEAQ (reference sequence). This CDR3 region has 14 residues. The CDR3 protein is CASSQRSMSTEAFF. As DNA, the CDR3 is TGTGCCAGCAGCCAGAGGTCCATGAGCACTGAAGCTTTCTTT.

This clone was counted only a few times. The gene calls are TRBV28 and TRBJ1-1, with D perhaps TRBD1 (5 bases). CDR3 length: 14 residues. The ends were cut back, 2 bases at V and 4 bases at J, with 11 bases in the middle. Germline CDR1 MDHEN, CDR2 SYDVKM. In DNA form, the CDR3 reads TGTGCCAGCAGTTTAAAGGGGAGGCCCACTGAAGCTTTCTTT. Its protein product is CASSLKGRPTEAFF. The full variable domain, its missing parts supplied by reference TRBV28 and TRBJ1-1, is DVKVTQSSRYLVKRTGEKVFLECVQDMDHENMFWYRQDPGLGLRLIYFSYDVKMKEKGDIPEGYSVSREKKERFSLILESASTNQTSMYLCASSLKGRPTEAFFGQGTRLTVV.

V usage is TRBV10-1 and J usage is TRBJ2-3, with 13 bases fitting TRBD2. V lost 0 bases to trimming and J lost 4 bases; unmatched junction nucleotides: 7. Germline V lookup: CDR1 WNHNN, CDR2 SYGVQD (reference sequence). The CDR3 runs 18 residues. CDR3 DNA sequence: TGCGCCAGCAGTGAGTCTGCCCAACTAGCGGGAGGGCCAGATACGCAGTATTTT. Translated: CASSESAQLAGGPDTQYF.

In its sample, this clone was seen a few times. The CDR3 nucleotides are TGTGCCAGCAGCTTCGGACTAGCGGGAGGGTCCTACAATGAGCAGTTCTTC. Its translation: CASSFGLAGGSYNEQFF. The chain carries TRBV5-4 and TRBJ2-1; 15 bases map to TRBD2. This CDR3 has 17 amino acids. V dropped 2 bases and J dropped 1; count of bases not matched to a gene: 1. The germline CDR1 and CDR2 sequences are SGHNT and YYREEE (reference sequence).

The chain employs TRBV11-2 and TRBJ2-2; 8 nucleotides align to TRBD1. Unmatched junction bases numbered 7, after V lost 8 bases and J lost 5 bases. This CDR3 region has 14 residues. The germline CDR1 and CDR2 sequences are SGHAT and FQNNGV. CDR3 residues: CASRRDRLTGELFF. CDR3 sequence (DNA): TGTGCCAGCCGCCGGGACAGGCTGACCGGGGAGCTGTTTTTT.

The rearrangement links TRBV9 to TRBJ2-6; D unresolved. The CDR3 length is 14 residues. The V end was cut by 3 bases, the J end by 0 bases, with 4 bases between. Germline values: CDR1 SGDLS, CDR2 YYNGEE. Here the CDR3 DNA reads TGTGCCAGCAGCGATCACTCTGGGGCCAACGTCCTGACTTTC. Its translation: CASSDHSGANVLTF.

The chain couples TRBV5-1 to TRBJ2-7; TRBD2 agrees at 9 bases. The junction had 3 bases not matched to a gene; V was cut back by 0 bases and J by 5 bases. The CDR3 consists of 14 residues. CDR1 SGHRS and CDR2 YFSETQ come from the germline V gene. The chain's CDR3 is CASSLGVAGDEQYF. The CDR3 region has the DNA TGCGCCAGCAGCTTGGGGGTAGCGGGAGACGAGCAGTACTTC.

Only a few counts were recorded for this clone. V usage is TRBV5-6 and J usage is TRBJ2-5, with TRBD1 matching 8 bases. CDR3 length equals 15 residues. Germline loops: CDR1 SGHDT, CDR2 YYEEEE. V shed 4 bases and J 2 bases; nucleotides not matched to a gene: 7. CDR3 nucleotides: TGTGCCAGCAGCCGCCCAGGGACAGGTCAAGAGACCCAGTACTTC. This translates into CASSRPGTGQETQYF.

The rearrangement links TRBV7-2 to TRBJ1-1, with D possibly TRBD1 on 5 matching bases. The CDR3 is 14 amino acids. V gave up 1 base and J gave up 4 bases, with 10 bases separating them. Germline V gene lookup returns CDR1 SGHTA and CDR2 FQGNSA. Here the CDR3 reads CASSLGGGATEAFF. The CDR3 coding sequence is TGTGCCAGCAGCTTAGGCGGGGGTGCCACTGAAGCTTTCTTT.

The chain employs TRBV28 and TRBJ1-2; 7 positions agree with TRBD1. There are 14 residues in the CDR3. Per the germline V gene, CDR1 is MDHEN and CDR2 is SYDVKM. J gave up 2 bases and V 6 bases, and 6 bases lay outside the gene matches. Here the CDR3 reads CASSSPQGNYGYTF. CDR3 nucleotide sequence: TGTGCCAGCAGCTCACCACAGGGGAACTATGGCTACACCTTC.

Only a few counts were recorded for this clone. J is TRBJ1-2 and V is TRBV30; 9 bases map to TRBD1. Germline V CDR1 and CDR2: GTSNPN, SVGIG (reference sequence). The CDR3 loop spans 14 amino acids. V lost 1 base, J lost 4 bases, and 4 bases stayed unmatched. In nucleotides, the CDR3 is TGTGCCTGGAGTGCACAGGGGGCGATCTATGGCTACACCTTC. The encoded protein is CAWSAQGAIYGYTF.

This chain connects TRBV7-3 to TRBJ2-1, with 7 bases identical to TRBD2. The J segment lost 1 base and the V segment lost 5 bases, leaving 5 bases of the junction unmatched. Germline V CDR1 and CDR2: SGHTA, FQGTGA. The CDR3 consists of 15 residues. The CDR3 sequence: CASSPSSGSYNEQFF. CDR3 nucleotide sequence: TGTGCCAGCAGCCCCTCTAGCGGATCCTACAATGAGCAGTTCTTC.

This clone was seen more than once but under ten times. This chain links TRBV5-4 with TRBJ2-1; 9 nucleotides agree with TRBD2. The germline V gene has CDR1 SGHNT and CDR2 YYREEE (reference sequence). The junction had 4 bases not matched to a gene; V was cut back by 3 bases and J by 6 bases. The CDR3 has 14 residues. The CDR3 reads CASSSGTSINEQFF. The CDR3 nucleotides read TGTGCCAGCAGCTCGGGGACTAGCATCAATGAGCAGTTCTTC.

The sample holds one count of this clone. This chain uses TRBV25-1 with TRBJ1-4, with a weak D call TRBD1 (6 bases). CDR3 length: 16 amino acids. Trimming stripped 3 bases from V and 0 bases from J, with 11 bases between. Germline-derived CDR1 and CDR2 are MGHDK and SYGVNS. For the CDR3, the DNA is TGTGCCAGCAGTGATTTCCGGACAGCAACTAATGAAAAACTGTTTTTT. The encoded protein is CASSDFRTATNEKLFF.